Below, 7 T cell receptor beta chains from the same sample are listed, as sequenced in a study of regulatory T cells in long-lasting Graves disease. The time point was: newly diagnosed GD, antithyroid drugs for less than 3 months. With RNA extracted from PBMCs as input, the TCR library was made. With iRepertoire HTBI primers and Arm-PCR of CDR3 regions, TCR beta libraries were built. TCRdb re-called the multiplex PCR reads with MiXCR, one entry per CDR3 protein. The sample lists hundreds of thousands of distinct CDR3 sequences; roughly 15% were seen once. The material was peripheral blood mononuclear cells (PBMCs), obtained at new diagnosis, from a patient treated with antithyroid drugs. All receptors come from a female donor with Graves disease.

This clonotype was detected many times. The CDR3 loop reads CASSRSGGAFYEQFF. The CDR3 DNA reads TGTGCCAGCAGCCGGAGCGGGGGGGCCTTTTATGAGCAGTTCTTC. The chain links TRBV5-4 to TRBJ2-1; 10 bases match TRBD2. Germline-derived CDR1 and CDR2 are SGHNT and YYREEE (reference sequence). The J segment lost 8 bases and the V segment lost 4 bases, leaving 9 bases of the junction unmatched. The CDR3 totals 15 residues.

This clonotype was recorded at least ten times. V usage is TRBV7-3 and J usage is TRBJ2-1; weak D call: TRBD1 (6 bases). Per germline, CDR1 SGHTA and CDR2 FQGTGA. Trimming stripped 0 bases from V and 14 bases from J, with 14 bases between. The CDR3 totals 13 residues. This CDR3 is CASSLTLGAEKFF. CDR3 bases: TGTGCCAGCAGCTTAACCCTGGGGGCCGAGAAGTTCTTC.

The table lists this clonotype with many counts. The rearrangement links TRBV3-1 to TRBJ1-1; perhaps TRBD1 as D (6 bases). Trimming cost V 6 bases and J 0 bases, with 14 bases left between them. Germline CDR1 LGHDT, CDR2 YNNKEL (reference sequence). The CDR3 runs to 15 residues. As DNA, the CDR3 is TGTGCCAGCAGTACCTGGGGGGCCATGAACACTGAAGCTTTCTTT. It yields the protein CASSTWGAMNTEAFF.

This clonotype showed up many times. The CDR3 nucleotides are TGCAGTGCTAGAAAAGCGGGGGGCTTTAGCACAGATACGCAGTATTTT. It specifies CSARKAGGFSTDTQYF. J is TRBJ2-3 and V is TRBV20-1; the match to TRBD2 covers 9 bases. After removal of 2 bases from V and 0 bases from J, the junction contained 6 bases not matched to a gene. CDR1 DFQATT and CDR2 SNEGSKA come from the germline V gene (reference sequence). The CDR3 contains 16 residues.

The rearrangement links TRBV19 to TRBJ2-1; perhaps TRBD1 as D (6 bases). CDR3 length: 13 amino acids. Germline CDR1 is LNHDA and CDR2 is SQIVND (reference sequence). V was cut by 6 bases and J by 10 bases, with 16 bases left in between. The CDR3, as DNA: TGTGCCAGTAGCCACGAGGGCAGGGGAGAGCAGTTCTTC. Protein product: CASSHEGRGEQFF. Using reference TRBV19 and TRBJ2-1 for the parts outside the CDR3, the full variable domain is DGGITQSPKYLFRKEGQNVTLSCEQNLNHDAMYWYRQDPGQGLRLIYYSQIVNDFQKGDIAEGYSVSREKKESFPLTVTSAQKNPTAFYLCASSHEGRGEQFFGPGTRLTVL.

This clonotype appeared many times. The rearrangement uses TRBV7-2 and TRBJ2-7; a weak D match, TRBD1 (6 bases). CDR3 size: 15 residues. Germline V gene sequence: CDR1 SGHTA, CDR2 FQGNSA. The V and J ends lost 5 bases and 0 bases respectively, with 14 bases between them. CDR3 bases: TGTGCCAGCAGCCCCGACAGGATGAGCTCCTACGAGCAGTACTTC. Translated: CASSPDRMSSYEQYF.

This clonotype was seen many times. The V gene is TRBV5-6, the J gene TRBJ1-1, with 7 positions matching TRBD1. Trimming took 5 bases from V and 1 from J; bases not matched to a gene: 2. This CDR3 comprises 13 residues. Germline-derived CDR1 and CDR2 are SGHDT and YYEEEE. The CDR3 protein is CASRGQPNTEAFF. CDR3 DNA sequence: TGTGCCAGCAGGGGACAGCCGAACACTGAAGCTTTCTTT.